This T cell receptor (beta chain) derives from a study of identical twins. Each donor was a healthy Caucasian. General study results and limits: In drawing conclusions, the study used cross-sectional statistical analysis and did not follow the same donors.

This clonotype was found a few times. Its specificity is unknown. The CDR3 spans 15 residues. CDR1 and CDR2 (germline): MNHNY, SVGAGI (reference sequence). V was cut by 5 bases and J by 3 bases, with 15 bases left in between. Template switching introduced a universal primer site, and the cDNA bore unique molecular identifiers. TCRdb reprocessed the 5' RACE reads with MiXCR, giving one entry per CDR3 protein. The sample carries roughly 1.6 million distinct CDR3 sequences, about 32% recorded once. The chain is built from TRBV6-6 and TRBJ2-3, with D maybe TRBD1 (5 bases). This receptor was identified in a newborn girl in good health. The sequencing sample was made of cord blood. CDR3 region: CASSAPGKGTDTQYF. The CDR3 DNA reads TGTGCCAGCAGTGCCCCAGGGAAGGGGACAGATACGCAGTATTTT.